The clone carrying this T cell receptor (beta chain) has just a few counts. The data stem from a study of blood T cell repertoires in COVID-19. Study as a whole: Sites in the United States, Italy and Spain provided acute and convalescent COVID-19 samples. PBMCs, B-cell-depleted T cells, or T cells were the source of the cDNA or gDNA that made up the material.

As originally analysed: Researchers report that nucleated cell counts were estimated from reference gene primer amplification. Profiled with immunoSEQ multiplex PCR; TCRdb holds only in-frame clones, not every one. V and J calls plus clone size are reproduced from that table; the DNA served to infer D and trimming. The sample includes approximately 280,000 clones, approximately 88% of them seen just once. In germline, CDR1 is LGHDT, CDR2 YNNKEL (reference sequence). V gave up 1 base and J gave up 4 bases, with 12 bases separating them. The CDR3 contains 15 residues. Sequencing input: peripheral blood. The clonotype comes from a man aged 45-65 years with acute or convalescent COVID-19. This chain uses TRBV3-1 (or the pseudogene TRBV3-2) with TRBJ2-3; D not certain. The CDR3 loop reads CASSQGGATPDTQYF. The CDR3 nucleotides are TGTGCCAGCAGCCAAGGTGGTGCTACCCCAGATACGCAGTATTTT.